Below, 2 T cell receptor beta chains from the same sample are listed, as sequenced in a study of blood T cell repertoires in COVID-19. Profiled with immunoSEQ multiplex PCR; TCRdb holds only in-frame clones, not every one. The data hold under 140,000 clones, with 88% observed a single time. Sequencing was performed on peripheral blood. Receptor source: a woman between 45 and 65 years old with acute or convalescent COVID-19.

This chain connects TRBV13 to TRBJ2-1, with TRBD1 matching 9 bases. The CDR3 sequence is 15 residues long. Germline V gives CDR1 PRHDT, CDR2 FYEKMQ (reference sequence). Trimming at V came to 5 bases and at J to 8 bases, leaving 10 bases not matched to a gene. DNA for the CDR3: TGTGCCAGCAGCCTCGGGACAGGGATCTTCGATGAGCAGTTCTTC. Its protein product is CASSLGTGIFDEQFF.

The rearrangement joins TRBV6-5 to TRBJ2-2; 11 bases align to TRBD2. CDR3 length equals 14 residues. Germline CDR1 and CDR2: MNHEY and SVGAGI. J was trimmed by 2 bases and V by 10 bases; bases with no gene match: 3. The CDR3 here is CAIRLAGNTGELFF. The CDR3 DNA reads TGTGCCATCCGACTAGCGGGAAACACCGGGGAGCTGTTTTTT.